These 2 T cell receptor beta chains were all obtained from the same sample, sequenced in a study of human T cells and chemical hapten exposure. Time point denoted: pre-sensitization, week 0. The treatment is: therapeutic diphenylcyclopropenone sensitization with weekly scalp DPC. TCRdb recomputed calls from the RACE reads with MiXCR, one row per CDR3 protein. This sample yields approximately 370,000 distinct CDR3 sequences, of which around 5.5% are seen a single time; over 6.5% belongs to the top ten. The input for sequencing was whole blood, taken in connection with sensitization to the hapten diphenylcyclopropenone (DPC). The receptors here all came from a woman younger than 30 with alopecia areata. Some clones in this sample may be carry-over from other donors' samples.

J is TRBJ2-3 and V is TRBV5-6; 8 positions agree with TRBD2. Trimming at V came to 4 bases and at J to 1 base, leaving 11 bases not matched to a gene. There are 17 residues in the CDR3. Germline V lookup: CDR1 SGHDT, CDR2 YYEEEE. The CDR3: CASSLPLRRGGTDTQYF. The CDR3 coding sequence is TGTGCCAGCAGCCTTCCCTTGAGGCGGGGGGGCACAGATACGCAGTATTTT.

This clonotype was counted at least ten times. This chain links TRBV19 with TRBJ2-1; 7 bases line up with TRBD1. V was pared by 8 bases and J by 1 base, with 2 bases of the junction left unmatched. CDR3 length equals 13 residues. Germline CDR1 and CDR2: LNHDA and SQIVND (reference sequence). The CDR3 sequence is CASEGQSYNEQFF. DNA of the CDR3: TGTGCCAGTGAGGGACAGTCCTACAATGAGCAGTTCTTC.